This T cell receptor beta chain was profiled in a study of blood T cells in healthy people across ages (dated by TCRdb to the mid-2010s). About the study as a whole: In model experiments, template switching captured roughly one uniquely barcoded TCR beta cDNA molecule for every two T cells. To avoid experimental bias, donors of different ages were randomly spread across the sequencing lanes. To track age-related changes in TCR beta repertoire diversity, the study relied on deep sequencing normalized with unique cDNA molecular identifiers. Donors were grouped into four age groups: young (average about 15 years), middle-aged (39), aged (about 60) and long-lived (approximately 78). For two donors (one aged 18 to 30 and one aged 80 or older), the study analyzed two additional independent replicas of 1 million unique cDNA reads from the same blood draw.

The library came from 5' RACE. Sequencer: Illumina HiSeq 2500. The second PCR ran for roughly 6 to 11 cycles and used a J-beta primer mix along with a sample-barcoded 5' primer. A template-switch 5' adaptor carrying 12 random nucleotides introduced a unique molecular identifier onto each TCR beta cDNA molecule. At least 2.5 million CDR3-containing paired-end reads were obtained from each sample. First-strand cDNA was synthesized from all RNA with the Mint cDNA synthesis kit, primed by a TRBC-specific oligonucleotide. All cDNA was treated with uracil-DNA glycosylase and then went through a first 18-cycle PCR with the universal primers M1SS and BC2_uni_R. Processing in the source paper ran as follows. Normalization of each sample was performed by random selection of 1 million high-quality reads, each carrying a distinct molecular identifier. Instead of being binned into consensus sequences, reads with shared molecular identifiers were discarded. MiTCR, set to a Q25 quality threshold and the strictest error-elimination algorithm, was used for CDR3 identification, clonotype clustering and error correction. Lower-bound total TCR beta diversity was estimated with a nonparametric unseen species model using Euler transformation. TCRdb handled the public reads itself, with Q25 trimming in fastp and clone calling in MiXCR, and kept productive beta chains. Every entry covers one CDR3 protein and lists the most common genes and DNA from its rows. Clone size and V and J calls follow TCRdb, not the original study. The sample table records over 1,500,000 distinct CDR3 sequences; around half of these occur just once. The top ten hold more than 2% of the sample.

Points on this clonotype: Its specific antigen is unknown. Base qualities are not provided; no much larger clone lies one nucleotide away.

Donors were under 40 systemically healthy Caucasian individuals from Russia aged about 6 to 100 years. About 10 milliliters of peripheral blood were drawn from each donor into EDTA-treated Vacutainer tubes. PBMCs were isolated by Ficoll-Paque density-gradient centrifugation, with at least 6 million obtained per sample. Trizol reagent was used to extract total RNA from PBMCs, with at least 5.5 micrograms per sample. Naive CD45RAhigh/CD27high T cell percentages were measured by flow cytometry on a PBMC aliquot from every donor. Study-wide conclusions, independent of this receptor: Estimates of total diversity based on one million sequenced T cells were regarded as lower bounds and as underestimates. There was a strong correlation between observed TCR beta diversity and the percentage of naive T cells measured by flow cytometry. Compared with the aged group, more naive CD4+ T cells, fewer expanded clones and increased TCR diversity were shown by the long-lived group, suggesting age selection. The CMV infection status of donors was not known, potentially confounding age-related changes in expanded clonotypes. As age increased, observed TCR beta diversity per million T cells dropped in a roughly linear way, and a significant reduction was already evident by age 40. Bulk unsorted PBMC profiling prevented conclusive comparison of naive and antigen-experienced compartments.

V was cut back by 0 bases and J by 11 bases, leaving a gap of 13 bases between them. Taken from the germline V gene, the CDR1 and CDR2 loops are LGHNA and YSLEER. The CDR3 starts with the cysteine, ends with the phenylalanine, and has 13 residues. Only CDR3 DNA is held: 39 bases, read in frame from base 1. The chain uses TRBV4-3 and TRBJ2-5; the D gene could be TRBD1 or TRBD2, each one agreeing over 5 bases. What was sequenced was blood. The clonotype comes from a woman aged 40 to 49 in good health. The bases are TGCGCCAGCAGCCAAGATCGAGGGACCCAGCAGTACTTC. This encodes CASSQDRGTQQYF.